Sequencing of this T cell receptor beta chain was carried out in a study of PD-1 blockade in classical Hodgkin lymphoma. Points from the study as a whole: Underlying causes for the observed repertoire differences were not defined, possibly disease activity or prior therapy.

As for this clone: Its antigen is undetermined.

Every patient experienced relapse after autologous stem cell transplantation, and brentuximab vedotin exposure varied. With magnetic negative selection, CD4+ T cells were purified from PBMCs that had been thawed. Generated by immunoSEQ multiplex PCR, the TCRdb table keeps only in-frame clones and is missing some. Found here are about 7,700 clones, just over 85% of them singletons; the top ten hold under 2%. V lost 0 bases to trimming and J lost 8 bases, with 11 bases between them. The CDR3 loop spans 14 amino acids. Germline CDR1 and CDR2: SGHAT and FQNNGV. The sequence derives from a human donor with classical Hodgkin lymphoma. Specimen: CD4+ T cells from blood, collected at baseline. This chain links TRBV11-2 with TRBJ1-5, with TRBD1 as a possible D gene (5 bases). The CDR3, as DNA: TGTGCCAGCAGCTTAGAGAGGGGAAGGGAGCCCCAGCATTTT. Translation gives CASSLERGREPQHF.